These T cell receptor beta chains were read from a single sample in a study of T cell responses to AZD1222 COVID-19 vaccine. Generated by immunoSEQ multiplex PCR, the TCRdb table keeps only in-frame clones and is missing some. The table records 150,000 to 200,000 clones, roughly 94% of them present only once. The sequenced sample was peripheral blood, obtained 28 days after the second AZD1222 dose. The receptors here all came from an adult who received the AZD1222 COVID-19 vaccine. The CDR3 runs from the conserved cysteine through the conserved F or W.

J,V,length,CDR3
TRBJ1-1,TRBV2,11,CASSGGAEAFF
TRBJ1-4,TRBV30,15,CAWSGGLFSSEKLFF
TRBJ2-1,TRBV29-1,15,CSVEALSSSYNEQFF
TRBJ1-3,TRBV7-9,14,CASSFTGTGNTIYF
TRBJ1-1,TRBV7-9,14,CASSLRGPFTEAFF
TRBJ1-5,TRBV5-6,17,CASSLEGGGYSNQPQHF
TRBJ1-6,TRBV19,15,CASSIGGQGDSPLHF
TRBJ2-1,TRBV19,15,CASSITPRVEAEQFF
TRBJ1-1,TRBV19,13,CASSINRDTEAFF
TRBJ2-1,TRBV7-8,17,CASSPFPGGSSYNEQFF
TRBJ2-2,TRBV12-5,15,CASGLGVPRLGELFF
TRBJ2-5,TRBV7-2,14,CASSPPAGLETQYF
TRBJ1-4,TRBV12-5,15,CASGLVWQGQEKLFF
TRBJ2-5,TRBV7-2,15,CASSSSGHIQETQYF
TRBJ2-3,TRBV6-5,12,CASSPSRDTQYF
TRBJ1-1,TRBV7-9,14,CASSPPTGKAEAFF
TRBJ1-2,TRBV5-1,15,CASSPGTGDNYGYTF
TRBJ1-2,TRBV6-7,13,CASSYTGNYGYTF
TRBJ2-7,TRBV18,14,CASSDRQGSYEQYF
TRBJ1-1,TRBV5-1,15,CASSLTGTVNTEAFF
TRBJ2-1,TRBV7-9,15,CASSLGRGRFAEQFF
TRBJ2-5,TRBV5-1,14,CASSLGQGRETQYF
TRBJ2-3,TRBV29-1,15,CSVEGTDSTTDTQYF
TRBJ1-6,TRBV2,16,CASSPDRILLRSPLHF
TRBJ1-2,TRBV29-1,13,CSVVKGWSYGYTF
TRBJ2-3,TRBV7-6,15,CASSVAADPTDTQYF
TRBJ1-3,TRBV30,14,CAWRRDRSGNTIYF
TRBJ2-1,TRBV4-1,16,CASSPPGAGRYNEQFF
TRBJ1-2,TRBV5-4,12,CASKNRGYGYTF
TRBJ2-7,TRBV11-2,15,CASSYEGGFSYEQYF
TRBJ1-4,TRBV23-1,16,CASIKGAGVSNEKLFF
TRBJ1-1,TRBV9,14,CASSPGRRLGMAFF
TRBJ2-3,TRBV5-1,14,CASSLGETTDTQYF
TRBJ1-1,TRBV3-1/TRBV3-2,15,CASSPIDSGSTEAFF
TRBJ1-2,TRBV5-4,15,CASSRGQGVNYGYTF
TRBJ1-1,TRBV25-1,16,CASSEGGRVVGTEAFF
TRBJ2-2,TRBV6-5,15,CASSYSTGGTGELFF
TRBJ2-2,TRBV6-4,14,CASSEMLNTGELFF
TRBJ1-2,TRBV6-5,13,CASSPTGGGGYTF
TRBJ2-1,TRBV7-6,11,CASSPGRIQFF
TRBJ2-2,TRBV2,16,CASSEAGGAYTGELFF
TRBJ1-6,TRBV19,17,CASSPNRRDPYNSPLHF
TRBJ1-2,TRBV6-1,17,CASSDARRDSDYVGYTF
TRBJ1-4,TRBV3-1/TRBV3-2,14,CASSHGTGGGKLFF
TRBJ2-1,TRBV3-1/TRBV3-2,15,CASSRDSGGYNEQFF
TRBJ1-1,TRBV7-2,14,CASRNRFRDTEAFF